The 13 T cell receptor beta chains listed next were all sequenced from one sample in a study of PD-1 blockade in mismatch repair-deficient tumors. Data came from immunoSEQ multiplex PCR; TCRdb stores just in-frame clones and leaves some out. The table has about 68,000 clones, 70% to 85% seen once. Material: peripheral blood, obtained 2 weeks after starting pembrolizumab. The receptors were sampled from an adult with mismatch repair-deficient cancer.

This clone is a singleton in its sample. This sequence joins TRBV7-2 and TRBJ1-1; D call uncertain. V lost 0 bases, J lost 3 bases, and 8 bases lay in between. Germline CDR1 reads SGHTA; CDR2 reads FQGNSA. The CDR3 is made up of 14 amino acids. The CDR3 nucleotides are TGTGCCAGCAGCTTAGCGGTAACTGACACTGAAGCTTTCTTT. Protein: CASSLAVTDTEAFF.

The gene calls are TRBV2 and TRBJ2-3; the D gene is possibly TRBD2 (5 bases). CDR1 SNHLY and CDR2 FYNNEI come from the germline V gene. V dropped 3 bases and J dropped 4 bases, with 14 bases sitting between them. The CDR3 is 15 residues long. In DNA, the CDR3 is TGTGCCAGCAGTGAGATTGGGAGTGGCTCAGATACGCAGTATTTT. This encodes CASSEIGSGSDTQYF.

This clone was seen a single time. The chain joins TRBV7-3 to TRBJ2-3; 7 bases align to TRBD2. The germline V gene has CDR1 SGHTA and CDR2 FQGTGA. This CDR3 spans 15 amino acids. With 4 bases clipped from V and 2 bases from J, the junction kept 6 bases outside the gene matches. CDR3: CASSSNGGFTDTQYF. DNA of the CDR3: TGTGCCAGCAGCTCCAACGGGGGGTTCACAGATACGCAGTATTTT.

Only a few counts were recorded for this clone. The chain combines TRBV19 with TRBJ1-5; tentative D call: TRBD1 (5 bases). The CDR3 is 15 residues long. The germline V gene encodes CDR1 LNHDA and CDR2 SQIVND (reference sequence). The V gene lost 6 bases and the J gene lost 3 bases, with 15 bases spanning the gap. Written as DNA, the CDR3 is TGTGCCAGTAGGCTAGGGACGCATGACAATCAGCCCCAGCATTTT. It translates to CASRLGTHDNQPQHF.

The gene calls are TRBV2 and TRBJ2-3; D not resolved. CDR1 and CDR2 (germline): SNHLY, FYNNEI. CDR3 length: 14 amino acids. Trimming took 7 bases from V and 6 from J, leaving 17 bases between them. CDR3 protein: CASTRTQSSDTQYF. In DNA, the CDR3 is TGTGCCAGCACACGGACGCAGTCCTCGGATACGCAGTATTTT.

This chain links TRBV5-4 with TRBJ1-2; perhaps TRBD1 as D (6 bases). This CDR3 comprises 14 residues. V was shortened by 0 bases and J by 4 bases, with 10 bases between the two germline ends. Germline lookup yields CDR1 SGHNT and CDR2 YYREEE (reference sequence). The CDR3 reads CASSLEGGFYGYTF. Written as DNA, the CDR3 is TGTGCCAGCAGCTTGGAGGGGGGCTTCTATGGCTACACCTTC.

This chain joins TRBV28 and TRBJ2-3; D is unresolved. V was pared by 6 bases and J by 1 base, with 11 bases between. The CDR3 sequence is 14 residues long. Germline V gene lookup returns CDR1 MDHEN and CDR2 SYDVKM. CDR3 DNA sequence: TGTGCCAGCAGCTTCCTACTTCGCACAGATACGCAGTATTTT. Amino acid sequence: CASSFLLRTDTQYF. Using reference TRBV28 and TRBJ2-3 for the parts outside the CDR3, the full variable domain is DVKVTQSSRYLVKRTGEKVFLECVQDMDHENMFWYRQDPGLGLRLIYFSYDVKMKEKGDIPEGYSVSREKKERFSLILESASTNQTSMYLCASSFLLRTDTQYFGPGTRLTVL.

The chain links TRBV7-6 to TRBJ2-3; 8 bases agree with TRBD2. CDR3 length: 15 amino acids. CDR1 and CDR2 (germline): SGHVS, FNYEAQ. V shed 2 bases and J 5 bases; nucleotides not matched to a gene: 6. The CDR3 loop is CASSLRREEGDTQYF. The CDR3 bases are TGTGCCAGCAGCTTAAGGCGGGAGGAAGGAGATACGCAGTATTTT.

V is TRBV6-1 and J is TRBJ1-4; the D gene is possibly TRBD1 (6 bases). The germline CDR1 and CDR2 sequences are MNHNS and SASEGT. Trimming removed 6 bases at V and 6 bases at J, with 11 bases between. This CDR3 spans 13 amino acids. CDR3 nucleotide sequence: TGTGCCAGCAGCCGGGGGGCGGATGAAAAACTGTTTTTT. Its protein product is CASSRGADEKLFF.

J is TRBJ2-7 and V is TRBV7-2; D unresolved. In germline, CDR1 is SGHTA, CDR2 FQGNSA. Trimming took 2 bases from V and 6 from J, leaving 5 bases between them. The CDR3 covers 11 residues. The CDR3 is CASSLFSEQYF. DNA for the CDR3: TGTGCCAGCAGCTTATTCTCCGAGCAGTACTTC.

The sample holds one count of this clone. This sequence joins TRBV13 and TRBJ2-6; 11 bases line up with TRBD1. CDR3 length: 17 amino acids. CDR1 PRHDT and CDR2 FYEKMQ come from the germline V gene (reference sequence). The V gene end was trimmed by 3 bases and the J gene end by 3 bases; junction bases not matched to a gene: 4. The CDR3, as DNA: TGTGCCAGCAGCTTTGGACAGGGGGCGAGTGGGGCCAACGTCCTGACTTTC. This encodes CASSFGQGASGANVLTF.

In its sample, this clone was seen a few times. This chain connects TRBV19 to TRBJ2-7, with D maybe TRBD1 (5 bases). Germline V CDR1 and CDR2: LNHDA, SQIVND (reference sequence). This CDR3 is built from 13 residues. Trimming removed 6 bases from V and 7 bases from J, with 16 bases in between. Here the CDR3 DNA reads TGTGCCAGTAGCTGGCAGGGTCTGAAAGAGCAGTACTTC. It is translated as CASSWQGLKEQYF.

The CDR3 loop reads CASRDSRAYIGGYTF. The DNA of the CDR3 is TGTGCCAGCAGGGACAGTAGAGCGTATATCGGTGGCTACACCTTC. V is TRBV5-6 and J is TRBJ1-2; D may be TRBD1 (6 bases). Germline CDR1 SGHDT, CDR2 YYEEEE. V was cut by 5 bases and J by 7 bases, with 21 bases left in between. The CDR3 runs 15 residues.